These 24 T cell receptor beta chains share one sample of origin, sequenced in a study of T cell repertoires in cytomegalovirus infection. TCRdb used MiXCR to reprocess the reads, holding one entry per CDR3 protein. This sample has tens of thousands of distinct CDR3 sequences, with 20% to 25% found just once. For these TCRs, the target antigens are not known. The sample was CD8+ T cells from cultured PBMCs, taken from culture after CMV antigen stimulation. Source of these receptors: a human donor in good health (CMV status not recorded). Some clones in this sample may be carry-over from other donors' samples.

The chain links TRBV7-8 to TRBJ2-5; the match to TRBD1 covers 8 bases. Germline CDR1 is SGHVS and CDR2 is FQNEAQ. V shed 4 bases and J 5 bases; nucleotides not matched to a gene: 12. This CDR3 region has 16 residues. The CDR3 loop is CASSYRTGSARETQYF. In DNA, the CDR3 is TGTGCCAGCAGCTACCGGACAGGGTCGGCCCGGGAGACCCAGTACTTC.

This clonotype was detected a few times. V and J are TRBV15 and TRBJ2-7; tentatively, D is TRBD1 (6 bases). This CDR3 is built from 14 residues. CDR1 LNHNV and CDR2 YYDKDF come from the germline V gene (reference sequence). V was pared by 2 bases and J by 3 bases, with 11 bases between. The CDR3 coding sequence is TGTGCCACCAGCAGAATCGAAGGGGGCTACGAGCAGTACTTC. It codes for CATSRIEGGYEQYF.

This clonotype was seen more than once but under ten times. This sequence joins TRBV20-1 and TRBJ1-5; 7 positions match TRBD1. CDR1 and CDR2 from the germline V gene are DFQATT and SNEGSKA (reference sequence). The CDR3 extends over 14 amino acids. V was pared by 3 bases and J by 5 bases, with 7 bases of the junction left unmatched. The CDR3 region is CSARDRSIDQPQHF. CDR3 nucleotide sequence: TGCAGTGCTAGGGACAGGTCAATCGATCAGCCCCAGCATTTT.

This clonotype appeared a few times. V and J are TRBV6-6 and TRBJ2-3; the D is unclear. Germline-derived CDR1 and CDR2 are MNHNY and SVGAGI (reference sequence). The CDR3 covers 12 residues. Trimming removed 7 bases at V and 4 bases at J, with 9 bases between. The CDR3 protein is CASTLNADTQYF. The CDR3 bases are TGTGCCAGCACACTGAATGCAGATACGCAGTATTTT.

The V and J genes are TRBV28 and TRBJ2-5; D uncertain. Per the germline V gene, CDR1 is MDHEN and CDR2 is SYDVKM. The CDR3 is 15 amino acids. Trimming took off 0 bases at V and 5 bases at J, with 13 bases between the two ends. The CDR3 reads CASSLWGSTAETQYF. The DNA of the CDR3 is TGTGCCAGCAGTTTATGGGGGTCCACAGCGGAGACCCAGTACTTC.

This clonotype was seen a few times. J is TRBJ2-1 and V is TRBV12-3 or TRBV12-4; a weak D match, TRBD1 (6 bases). CDR3 length: 14 amino acids. With 4 bases removed from V and 5 bases from J, the gap between germline ends came to 12 bases. The CDR3 nucleotides read TGTGCCAGCAGTTCAGGGGCGTCCCACAATGAGCAGTTCTTC. This gives the protein CASSSGASHNEQFF.

A remark on this clonotype: An end of the junction differs from the germline gene, which may be a read error. The CDR3 DNA is TGTGCCAGCAGTTCCCGGACGAGGTTGGATGAAAAACAGTTTTTT. It is translated as CASSSRTRLDEKQFF. The chain employs TRBV28 and TRBJ1-4; D remains unclear. The CDR3 runs to 15 residues. Germline loops: CDR1 MDHEN, CDR2 SYDVKM.

On this clonotype: A much larger clone is a single base away; this may be a read error. The chain combines TRBV7-6 with TRBJ2-1; the match to TRBD2 covers 9 bases. This CDR3 is 16 amino acids long. The germline V gene encodes CDR1 SGHVS and CDR2 FNYEAQ. The CDR3: CASSLRSSGAYNKQFF. The CDR3 DNA follows: TGTGCCAGCAGCTTGAGGTCTAGCGGGGCCTACAATAAGCAGTTCTTC.

The chain carries TRBV27 and TRBJ2-3; the D is unclear. The germline gives CDR1 MNHEY, CDR2 SMNVEV (reference sequence). This CDR3 is built from 15 residues. The V gene lost 1 base and the J gene lost 2 bases, with 10 bases spanning the gap. This chain's CDR3 is CASSLYGQTTDTQYF. In DNA form, the CDR3 reads TGTGCCAGCAGTTTATATGGGCAGACCACAGATACGCAGTATTTT.

The chain links TRBV27 to TRBJ1-6; the D is unclear. Germline CDR1 is MNHEY and CDR2 is SMNVEV (reference sequence). Trimming left V 7 bases short and J 6 bases short, with 13 bases between. The CDR3 loop spans 14 amino acids. The DNA for the CDR3 is TGTGCCAGCATCTCCCCAGGATTTAATTCACCCCTCCACTTT. This encodes CASISPGFNSPLHF.

The V and J genes are TRBV7-2 and TRBJ2-1; D perhaps matches TRBD2 (5 bases). Between the trimmed V and J ends, which lost 5 bases and 6 bases, there was a span of 17 bases. The germline V gene encodes CDR1 SGHTA and CDR2 FQGNSA. The CDR3 is 15 amino acids. The CDR3 DNA sequence: TGTGCCAGCAGCCGGGCTAGCAACCCCCTCAATGAGCAGTTCTTC. This sequence encodes CASSRASNPLNEQFF.

This sequence joins TRBV28 and TRBJ2-3; D is possibly TRBD1 or TRBD2 (5 bases each). The V gene lost 3 bases and the J gene lost 3 bases, with 10 bases spanning the gap. The CDR3 is 14 amino acids. CDR1 and CDR2 (germline): MDHEN, SYDVKM. The DNA for the CDR3 is TGTGCCAGCAGTTTGTACGAGGGGACAGATACGCAGTATTTT. Protein product: CASSLYEGTDTQYF.

This clonotype was counted once. V and J are TRBV6-2 or TRBV6-3 and TRBJ2-2; TRBD2 is a possible D gene (6 bases). Trimming cost V 2 bases and J 0 bases, with 13 bases left between them. The germline V gene has CDR1 MNHEY and CDR2 SVGEGT. This CDR3 contains 17 residues. In DNA form, the CDR3 reads TGTGCCAGCAGTTACGGCGGGGAAGTGGCGAACACCGGGGAGCTGTTTTTT. Translation gives CASSYGGEVANTGELFF.

The genes are TRBV12-3 or TRBV12-4 and TRBJ2-2, with D maybe TRBD1 (5 bases). The CDR3 covers 13 residues. Trimming pared 7 bases from V and 4 bases from J, leaving 10 bases between. The CDR3 coding sequence is TGTGCCAGCATCCCAGGGCCCACCGGGGAGCTGTTTTTT. Protein sequence: CASIPGPTGELFF.

The V call is TRBV7-8, the J call TRBJ2-1, with TRBD1 identical over 9 bases. The CDR3 spans 15 residues. Germline V gene data show CDR1 as SGHVS and CDR2 as FQNEAQ. The trim removed 6 bases at V and 4 bases at J, leaving 7 bases unmatched. The CDR3 is CASSFDRGGYNEQFF. CDR3 coding DNA: TGTGCCAGCAGTTTTGACAGGGGGGGATACAATGAGCAGTTCTTC.

The chain is built from TRBV27 and TRBJ1-5, with D hard to call. V lost 8 bases and J 0 bases, leaving 14 bases between the germline ends. This CDR3 is built from 15 residues. Germline CDR1 is MNHEY and CDR2 is SMNVEV (reference sequence). CDR3 in amino acids: CASRSSSYSNQPQHF. The CDR3 DNA reads TGTGCCAGCCGCTCTTCTTCCTATAGCAATCAGCCCCAGCATTTT.

The CDR3 sequence: CASSVGPNTEAFF. In DNA, the CDR3 is TGTGCCAGCAGCGTGGGACCGAACACTGAAGCTTTCTTT. The chain combines TRBV6-2 or TRBV6-3 with TRBJ1-1, with D perhaps matching TRBD1 (5 bases). This CDR3 comprises 13 residues. Germline CDR1 MNHEY, CDR2 SVGEGT. The ends were cut back, 6 bases at V and 1 base at J, with 9 bases in the middle.

The table lists this clonotype with a few counts. This sequence joins TRBV15 and TRBJ2-5; D is uncertain. The V gene lost 0 bases and the J gene lost 4 bases, with 9 bases spanning the gap. This CDR3 spans 14 amino acids. The germline V gene encodes CDR1 LNHNV and CDR2 YYDKDF (reference sequence). The DNA of the CDR3 is TGTGCCACCAGCAGAGATGATGTCTTAGAGACCCAGTACTTC. It encodes CATSRDDVLETQYF. Using reference TRBV15 and TRBJ2-5 for the parts outside the CDR3, the full variable domain is DAMVIQNPRYQVTQFGKPVTLSCSQTLNHNVMYWYQQKSSQAPKLLFHYYDKDFNNEADTPDNFQSRRPNTSFCFLDIRSPGLGDTAMYLCATSRDDVLETQYFGPGTRLLVL.

This clonotype was counted a few times. The CDR3 spells CASSPRAAGDGEQFF. The CDR3, as DNA: TGTGCCAGCAGCCCCCGTGCAGCGGGGGACGGTGAGCAGTTCTTC. The chain uses TRBV7-6 and TRBJ2-1, with 8 bases lining up with TRBD2. V trimming: 5 bases; J trimming: 9 bases; junction bases outside the gene matches: 12. The CDR3 has 15 residues. The germline V gene has CDR1 SGHVS and CDR2 FNYEAQ.

The chain combines TRBV5-4 with TRBJ2-5; D ambiguous. The CDR3 runs 12 residues. V was trimmed by 5 bases and J by 7 bases, leaving 12 bases between them. Germline V gives CDR1 SGHNT, CDR2 YYREEE (reference sequence). The CDR3 sequence: CASRQKSGTQYF. CDR3 in DNA: TGTGCCAGCAGGCAAAAGTCGGGGACCCAGTACTTC. Together with reference TRBV5-4 and TRBJ2-5, the CDR3 gives the full variable domain: ETGVTQSPTHLIKTRGQQVTLRCSSQSGHNTVSWYQQALGQGPQFIFQYYREEENGRGNFPPRFSGLQFPNYSSELNVNALELDDSALYLCASRQKSGTQYFGPGTRLLVL.

A few counts support this clonotype. The chain is built from TRBV7-9 and TRBJ2-1; D is ambiguous. The germline V gene has CDR1 SEHNR and CDR2 FQNEAQ (reference sequence). CDR3 length equals 12 residues. Trimming removed 3 bases from V and 7 bases from J, with 7 bases in between. CDR3 DNA: TGTGCCAGCAGCTTTGGGGATAATGAGCAGTTCTTC. Translating it yields CASSFGDNEQFF.

The chain carries TRBV12-3 or TRBV12-4 and TRBJ2-1; D remains unclear. The length of the CDR3 is 15 residues. Trimming took off 6 bases at V and 0 bases at J, with 12 bases between the two ends. In DNA form, the CDR3 reads TGTGCCAGCAGCGGGTGGGCAACCTCCTACAATGAGCAGTTCTTC. Protein product: CASSGWATSYNEQFF.

The rearrangement joins TRBV7-6 to TRBJ2-7; D is unclear. V lost 5 bases and J 2 bases, leaving 7 bases between the germline ends. The germline V gene encodes CDR1 SGHVS and CDR2 FNYEAQ. The CDR3 totals 12 residues. In DNA form, the CDR3 reads TGTGCCAGCAGCCCCTACCCCTACGAGCAGTACTTC. Amino acid sequence: CASSPYPYEQYF.

This clonotype came up a few times. The chain joins TRBV14 to TRBJ2-1, with D unresolved. Germline CDR1 reads SGHDN; CDR2 reads FVKESK. V lost 0 bases and J lost 8, with 8 bases in between. This CDR3 has 13 amino acids. CDR3 in DNA: TGTGCCAGCAGCCAAGATAGTGTAGATGAGCAGTTCTTC. Translation: CASSQDSVDEQFF.